This T cell receptor (beta chain) originates from a study of blood T cell repertoires in COVID-19. Study as a whole: The United States, Italy and Spain supplied acute and convalescent COVID-19 samples. T cells, B-cell-depleted T cells, or PBMCs provided the cDNA or gDNA that served as material.

In the authors' workflow: Estimation of nucleated cell counts was performed using reference gene primer amplification. Measured with immunoSEQ multiplex PCR; TCRdb has only the in-frame clones, and not every one. V and J calls and clone size follow that table, whereas D and trimming were derived from the DNA. The repertoire holds 200,000 to 250,000 clones, with 70% to 90% as singletons. V lost 0 bases, J lost 1 base, and 8 bases lay in between. The CDR3 sequence is 14 residues long. Germline loops: CDR1 SGDLS, CDR2 YYNGEE. The sequenced material came from peripheral blood. The clonotype comes from a man aged 60 to 69 with acute or convalescent COVID-19. This chain joins TRBV9 and TRBJ2-7, with a possible D match to TRBD1 (5 bases). DNA of the CDR3: TGTGCCAGCAGCGTAGGCCCAGGGTCCTACGAGCAGTACTTC. Its protein product is CASSVGPGSYEQYF.